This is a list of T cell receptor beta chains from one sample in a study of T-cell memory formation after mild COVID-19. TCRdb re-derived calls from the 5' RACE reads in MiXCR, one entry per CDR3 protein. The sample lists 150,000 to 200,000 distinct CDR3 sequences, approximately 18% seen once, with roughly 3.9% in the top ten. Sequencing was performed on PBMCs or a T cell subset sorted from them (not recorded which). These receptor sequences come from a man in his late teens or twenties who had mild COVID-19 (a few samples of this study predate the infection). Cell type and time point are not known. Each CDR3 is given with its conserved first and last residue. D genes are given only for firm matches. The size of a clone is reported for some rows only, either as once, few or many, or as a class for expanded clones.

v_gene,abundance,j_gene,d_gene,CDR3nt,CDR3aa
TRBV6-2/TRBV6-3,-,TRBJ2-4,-,TGTGCCAGCAGCCTGGACCTGTCCAAAAACATTCAGTACTTC,CASSLDLSKNIQYF
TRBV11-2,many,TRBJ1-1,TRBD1,TGTGCCAGCAGCTTAGCGTTCCTCAGGGGGCGCGACTCCACTGAAGCTTTCTTT,CASSLAFLRGRDSTEAFF
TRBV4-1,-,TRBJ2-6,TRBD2,TGCGCCAGCAGCCAAGTTACGGGGGGCTCTGGGGCCAACGTCCTGACTTTC,CASSQVTGGSGANVLTF
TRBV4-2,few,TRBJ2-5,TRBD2,TGTGCCAGCAGCCAAGCTGGAGCGGGGGGGTACCAAGAGACCCAGTACTTC,CASSQAGAGGYQETQYF
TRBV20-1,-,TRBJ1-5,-,TGCAGTGCCCCAGCGGGTAATCAGCCCCAGCATTTT,CSAPAGNQPQHF
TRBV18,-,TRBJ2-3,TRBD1,TGTGCCAGCTCAGAATTGGGACAGGGGACTGGCACAGATACGCAGTATTTT,CASSELGQGTGTDTQYF
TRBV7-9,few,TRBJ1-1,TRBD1,TGTGCCAGCAGCTTAGGGAGGGGACAGACCAACACTGAAGCTTTCTTT,CASSLGRGQTNTEAFF
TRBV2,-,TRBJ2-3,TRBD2,TGTGCCAGCCGGGAGGACACAGATACGCAGTATTTT,CASREDTDTQYF
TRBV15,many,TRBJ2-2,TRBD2,TGTGCCACCAGCAGAGATGTAGAGGTGTTGGCTAGCGGGGGGACCGGGGAGCTGTTTTTT,CATSRDVEVLASGGTGELFF
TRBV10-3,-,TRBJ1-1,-,TGTGCCATCAGTGAACCGGGGGAAGGAGCTTTCTTT,CAISEPGEGAFF
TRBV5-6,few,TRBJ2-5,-,TGTGCCAGCAAGTTCGCCGAAGAGACCCAGTACTTC,CASKFAEETQYF
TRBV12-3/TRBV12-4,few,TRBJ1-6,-,TGTGCCAGCAGTTTCAGCGGTTCACCCCTCCACTTT,CASSFSGSPLHF
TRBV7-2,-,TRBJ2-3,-,TGTGCCAGCAGCTTAGCTCTCGTGGGCGGGGGCACAGATACGCAGTATTTT,CASSLALVGGGTDTQYF
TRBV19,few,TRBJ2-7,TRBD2,TGTGCCAGTAGTTCCCGCGGGAGCTCCTACGAGCAGTACTTC,CASSSRGSSYEQYF
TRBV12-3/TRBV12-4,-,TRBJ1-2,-,TGTGCCAGCAGTCAGACCGGCTATGGCTACACCTTC,CASSQTGYGYTF
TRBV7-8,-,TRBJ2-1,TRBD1,TGTGCCAGCAGCGACAGGGTTTCTCGCGAGCAGTTCTTC,CASSDRVSREQFF
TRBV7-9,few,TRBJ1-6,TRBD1,TGTGCCAGCAGCCCGACAGGGCTTAATTCACCCCTCCACTTT,CASSPTGLNSPLHF
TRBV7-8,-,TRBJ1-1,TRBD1,TGTGCCAGCAGCTTAGGGAGGACAGGGACCAACACTGAAGCTTTCTTT,CASSLGRTGTNTEAFF
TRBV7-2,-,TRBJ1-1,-,TGTGCCAGCAGCTTAGCAGGTTCAGACACTGAAGCTTTCTTT,CASSLAGSDTEAFF
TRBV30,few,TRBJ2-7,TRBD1,TGTGCCTGGGGGGACAGGGTCTCCTACGAGCAGTACTTC,CAWGDRVSYEQYF
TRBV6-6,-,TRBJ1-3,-,TGTGCCAGCAGCCCCAGGTCGAGCTCTGGAAACACCATATATTTT,CASSPRSSSGNTIYF
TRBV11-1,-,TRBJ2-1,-,TGTGCCAGCAGGAATATGGTAATGAGAGGGTCCTACAATGAGCAGTTCTTC,CASRNMVMRGSYNEQFF
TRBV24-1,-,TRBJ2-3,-,TGTGCCACCAGTTCTAAGGTTACAGATACGCAGTATTTT,CATSSKVTDTQYF
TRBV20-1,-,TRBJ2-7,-,TGCAGTGCTAGAGGCTCCCAGGGTTCCACCTACGAGCAGTACTTC,CSARGSQGSTYEQYF
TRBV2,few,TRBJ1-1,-,TGTGCCAGCAATAGAGTAGGAGGAAACACTGAAGCTTTCTTT,CASNRVGGNTEAFF
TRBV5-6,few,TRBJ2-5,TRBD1,TGTGCCAGCAGCCCAGGGGGACCCGGGGAGACCCAGTACTTC,CASSPGGPGETQYF
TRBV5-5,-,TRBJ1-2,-,TGTGCCAGCAGCTTGGGACAGTCTAACTATGGCTACACCTTC,CASSLGQSNYGYTF
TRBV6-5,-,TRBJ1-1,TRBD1,TGTGCCAGCAGCAGAATGGACAGGGGGCTTCCGAACACTGAAGCTTTCTTT,CASSRMDRGLPNTEAFF
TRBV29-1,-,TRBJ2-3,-,TGCAGCGTTGATCTGGGATATGGACTTAGCACAGATACGCAGTATTTT,CSVDLGYGLSTDTQYF
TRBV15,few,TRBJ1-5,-,TGTGCCACCAGCAGAGAGCTCCTCAGGGATCAGCCCCAGCATTTT,CATSRELLRDQPQHF
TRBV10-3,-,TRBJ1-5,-,TGTGCCATCAGTGAGTCTAGGCAGGGTCGCAATCAGCCCCAGCATTTT,CAISESRQGRNQPQHF
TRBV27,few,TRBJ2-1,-,TGTGCCAGCAGTGGGGCCCGGCGGGGCTCCTACAATGAGCAGTTCTTC,CASSGARRGSYNEQFF
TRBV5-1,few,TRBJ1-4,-,TGCGCCAGCAGCTTGGGACAGCCAGATGAAAAACTGTTTTTT,CASSLGQPDEKLFF
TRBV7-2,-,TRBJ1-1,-,TGTGCCAGCACCAGGATTCAAAGGAACACTGAAGCTTTCTTT,CASTRIQRNTEAFF
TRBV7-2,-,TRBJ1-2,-,TGTGCCGTTTCAGGGGTTGGAGGCTACACCTTC,CAVSGVGGYTF
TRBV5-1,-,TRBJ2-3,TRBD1,TGCGCCAGCAGCGTAGGGACAGGGGACACAGATACGCAGTATTTT,CASSVGTGDTDTQYF
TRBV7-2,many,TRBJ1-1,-,TGTGCCAGCAGCTATAGCATCTGGGGGCAGAGCGGTGAAGCTTTCTTT,CASSYSIWGQSGEAFF
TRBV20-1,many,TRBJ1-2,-,TGCAGTGCTAGGGCTAAAGGCCGACCGGACGGCTACACCTTC,CSARAKGRPDGYTF
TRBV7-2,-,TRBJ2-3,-,TGTGCCAGCAGCTTAGAGGCTTCGGCTCTAGGTACGCAGTATTTT,CASSLEASALGTQYF
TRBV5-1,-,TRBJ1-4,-,TGCGCCAGCAGCTTGGTCGGAGGGGCAACTAATGAAAAACTGTTTTTT,CASSLVGGATNEKLFF
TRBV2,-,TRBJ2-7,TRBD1,TGTGCCAGCAGTGAATTTTCGGGACAGGGGGCGTATGAGCAGTACTTC,CASSEFSGQGAYEQYF
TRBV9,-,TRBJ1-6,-,TGTGCCAGCAGCGTTGGGCTTCATAATTCACCCCTCCACTTT,CASSVGLHNSPLHF
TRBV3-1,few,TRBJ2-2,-,TGTGCCAGCAGCCAAGCTTATATCTCAGGGGAGCTGTTTTTT,CASSQAYISGELFF
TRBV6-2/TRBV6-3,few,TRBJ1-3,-,TGTGCCAGCAGCGATCCTGGAAACACCATATATTTT,CASSDPGNTIYF
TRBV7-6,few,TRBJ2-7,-,TGTGCCAGCAGCTCTAGCCTCAGGGGTCCGACCTACGAGCAGTACTTC,CASSSSLRGPTYEQYF
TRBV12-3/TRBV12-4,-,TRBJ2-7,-,TGTGCCAGTACTGTGCGGCAGGGCGACGAGCAGTACTTC,CASTVRQGDEQYF
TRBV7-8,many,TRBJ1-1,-,TGTGCCAGCAGCTTAGCCAGGGGCCGGATGGAAGCTTTCTTT,CASSLARGRMEAFF
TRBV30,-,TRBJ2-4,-,TGTGCCTGGAGTGTCGGACAAGTTCAGTACTTC,CAWSVGQVQYF
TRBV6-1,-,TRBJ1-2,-,TGTGCCAGCAGGGACTATGGCTACACCTTC,CASRDYGYTF